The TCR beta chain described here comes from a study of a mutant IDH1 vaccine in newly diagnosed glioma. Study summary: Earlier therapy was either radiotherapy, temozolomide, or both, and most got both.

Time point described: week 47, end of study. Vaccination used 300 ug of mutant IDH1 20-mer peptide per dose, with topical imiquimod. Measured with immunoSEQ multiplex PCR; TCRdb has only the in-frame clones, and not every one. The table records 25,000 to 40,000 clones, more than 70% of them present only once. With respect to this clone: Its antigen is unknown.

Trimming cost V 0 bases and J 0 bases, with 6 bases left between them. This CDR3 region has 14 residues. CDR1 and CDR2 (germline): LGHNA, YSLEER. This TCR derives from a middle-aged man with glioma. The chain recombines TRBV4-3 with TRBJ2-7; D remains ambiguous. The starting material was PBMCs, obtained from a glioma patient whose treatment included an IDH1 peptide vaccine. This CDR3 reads CASSQDGYSYEQYF. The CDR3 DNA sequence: TGCGCCAGCAGCCAAGACGGGTACTCCTACGAGCAGTACTTC.